These T cell receptor beta chains were read from a single sample in a study of cytomegalovirus exposure and HLA in healthy donors. The method was immunoSEQ multiplex PCR; TCRdb's version includes in-frame clones alone and lacks a portion of them. In the table there are about 170,000 clones, approximately 81% of which are singletons. Sequencing input: PBMCs. Source of these receptors: a man aged 25-45 years in good health and CMV-seropositive. Each CDR3 is given with its conserved first and last residue. Each record gives: D gene, J gene, V gene, clone size, CDR3 DNA, CDR3 protein. D genes are given only for firm matches. Not every row has a clone size; where given, it reads once, few, many or a size class.

d_gene: NA; j_gene: TRBJ2-7; v_gene: TRBV10-3; abundance: few; CDR3nt: TGTGCCATCAGCCCCGGGGTTCCCTACCTCTACGAGCAGTACTTC; CDR3aa: CAISPGVPYLYEQYF
d_gene: NA; j_gene: TRBJ1-1; v_gene: TRBV2; abundance: NA; CDR3nt: TGTGCCAGCAGTGATCCCAGCACTGAAGCTTTCTTT; CDR3aa: CASSDPSTEAFF
d_gene: NA; j_gene: TRBJ2-7; v_gene: TRBV11-3; abundance: NA; CDR3nt: TGTGCCAGCAGCTCAAAAGACAGGTCGGGAGGCGAGCAGTACTTC; CDR3aa: CASSSKDRSGGEQYF
d_gene: NA; j_gene: TRBJ1-2; v_gene: TRBV9; abundance: NA; CDR3nt: TGTGCCAGCAGCGTAGAGGGGCAGGCCCTTGGGGGCTACACCTTC; CDR3aa: CASSVEGQALGGYTF
d_gene: TRBD2; j_gene: TRBJ2-1; v_gene: TRBV7-9; abundance: NA; CDR3nt: TGTTCCAGCAGCAACCCGACTAGCGGAATCTACAATGAGCAGTTCTTC; CDR3aa: CSSSNPTSGIYNEQFF
d_gene: NA; j_gene: TRBJ2-5; v_gene: TRBV27; abundance: NA; CDR3nt: TGTGCCAGCAGTTTATACCGGACACAGCAAGAGACCCAGTACTTC; CDR3aa: CASSLYRTQQETQYF
d_gene: NA; j_gene: TRBJ2-2; v_gene: TRBV2; abundance: NA; CDR3nt: TGTGCCAGCAGCCGAGAGGGAAACACCGGGGAGCTGTTTTTT; CDR3aa: CASSREGNTGELFF
d_gene: NA; j_gene: TRBJ1-2; v_gene: TRBV4-1; abundance: NA; CDR3nt: TGCGCCAGCAGCCAGCTGTGGGGCGCGGACTATGGCTACACCTTC; CDR3aa: CASSQLWGADYGYTF
d_gene: TRBD1; j_gene: TRBJ1-1; v_gene: TRBV19; abundance: few; CDR3nt: TGTGCCAGTACCCCGGGACAGCAGAACACTGAAGCTTTCTTT; CDR3aa: CASTPGQQNTEAFF
d_gene: NA; j_gene: TRBJ2-1; v_gene: TRBV10-3; abundance: NA; CDR3nt: TGTGCCACCTCTCGCGGGGACGCCTACAATGAGCAGTTCTTC; CDR3aa: CATSRGDAYNEQFF
d_gene: NA; j_gene: TRBJ2-2; v_gene: TRBV7-9; abundance: once; CDR3nt: TGTGCCAGCACAGGGACCGGGGAGCTGTTTTTT; CDR3aa: CASTGTGELFF
d_gene: NA; j_gene: TRBJ2-3; v_gene: TRBV7-8; abundance: NA; CDR3nt: TGTGCCAGCAGCTTATTAGGGGGAGTAGCAGATACGCAGTATTTT; CDR3aa: CASSLLGGVADTQYF
d_gene: TRBD2; j_gene: TRBJ2-5; v_gene: TRBV5-1; abundance: NA; CDR3nt: TGCGCCAGCAGCTCAAGAGTAGCGGGAGGGGCGGAGACCCAGTACTTC; CDR3aa: CASSSRVAGGAETQYF
d_gene: TRBD2; j_gene: TRBJ2-2; v_gene: TRBV19; abundance: NA; CDR3nt: TGTGCCAGTACTCAAGCGGGAGAACCGAACACCGGGGAGCTGTTTTTT; CDR3aa: CASTQAGEPNTGELFF
d_gene: TRBD2; j_gene: TRBJ2-3; v_gene: TRBV29-1; abundance: NA; CDR3nt: TGCAGCGTTGCCTTTAGGGGGCTAGCGGGAGGGTCGGATACGCAGTATTTT; CDR3aa: CSVAFRGLAGGSDTQYF
d_gene: TRBD1; j_gene: TRBJ1-5; v_gene: TRBV5-6; abundance: NA; CDR3nt: TGTGCCAGCAGTTACAGGGGAAGCAATCAGCCCCAGCATTTT; CDR3aa: CASSYRGSNQPQHF
d_gene: NA; j_gene: TRBJ1-2; v_gene: TRBV14; abundance: NA; CDR3nt: TGTGCCAGCAGCCATACAGGGAAAGACTATGGCTACACCTTC; CDR3aa: CASSHTGKDYGYTF
d_gene: TRBD1; j_gene: TRBJ2-3; v_gene: TRBV5-4; abundance: NA; CDR3nt: TGTGCCAGCAGCTTGGCCGATAACCGGGACAGGGTTACAGATACGCAGTATTTT; CDR3aa: CASSLADNRDRVTDTQYF
d_gene: TRBD1; j_gene: TRBJ2-6; v_gene: TRBV6-1; abundance: NA; CDR3nt: TGTGCCAGCAGTGAAGTCCCGGGACAGGGAGGGGGGGCCAACGTCCTGACTTTC; CDR3aa: CASSEVPGQGGGANVLTF
d_gene: NA; j_gene: TRBJ2-7; v_gene: TRBV29-1; abundance: few; CDR3nt: TGCAGCGTCTGGGAAGAGGGCCAACCTTCCTACGAGCAGTACTTC; CDR3aa: CSVWEEGQPSYEQYF
d_gene: NA; j_gene: TRBJ2-3; v_gene: TRBV2; abundance: NA; CDR3nt: TGTGCCAGCAGTGACCTCAAAATAACTAGCACAGATACGCAGTATTTT; CDR3aa: CASSDLKITSTDTQYF
d_gene: NA; j_gene: TRBJ1-1; v_gene: TRBV7-9; abundance: NA; CDR3nt: TGTTCCAGCAGTAACAGCGACAGGATCAACACTGAAGCTTTCTTT; CDR3aa: CSSSNSDRINTEAFF
d_gene: NA; j_gene: TRBJ2-1; v_gene: TRBV9; abundance: NA; CDR3nt: TGTGCCAGCAGCGTAGTTTCGGGACTTAACTACAATGAGCAGTTCTTC; CDR3aa: CASSVVSGLNYNEQFF
d_gene: NA; j_gene: TRBJ2-3; v_gene: TRBV25-1; abundance: NA; CDR3nt: TGTGCCAGCAGTGTTGTTGGAGGTCGCACAGATACGCAGTATTTT; CDR3aa: CASSVVGGRTDTQYF
d_gene: NA; j_gene: TRBJ1-2; v_gene: TRBV5-6; abundance: once; CDR3nt: TGTGCCAGCAGCTTTTCGACCGCGGGACTTAACTTTAACTATGGCTACACCTTC; CDR3aa: CASSFSTAGLNFNYGYTF
d_gene: TRBD2; j_gene: TRBJ2-5; v_gene: TRBV4-2; abundance: NA; CDR3nt: TGTGCCAGCAGCCAAAAGGGACTAGCGGGACGGGACGCCCGGAGGTACCAAGAGACCCAGTACTTC; CDR3aa: CASSQKGLAGRDARRYQETQYF